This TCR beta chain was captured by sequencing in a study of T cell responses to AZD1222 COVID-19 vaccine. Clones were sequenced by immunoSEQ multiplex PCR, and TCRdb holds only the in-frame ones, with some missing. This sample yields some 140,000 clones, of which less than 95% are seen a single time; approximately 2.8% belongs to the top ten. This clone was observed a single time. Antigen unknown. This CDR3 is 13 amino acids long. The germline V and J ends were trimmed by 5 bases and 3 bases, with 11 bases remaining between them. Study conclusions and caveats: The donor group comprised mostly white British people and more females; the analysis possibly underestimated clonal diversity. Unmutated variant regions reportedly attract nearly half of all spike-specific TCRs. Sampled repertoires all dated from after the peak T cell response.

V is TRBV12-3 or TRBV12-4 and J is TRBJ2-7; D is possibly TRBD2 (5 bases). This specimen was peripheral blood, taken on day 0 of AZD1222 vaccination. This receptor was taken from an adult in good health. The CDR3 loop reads CASSPGNLYEQYF. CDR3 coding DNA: TGTGCCAGCAGTCCCGGGAACCTCTACGAGCAGTACTTC.